These T cell receptor beta chains were read from a single sample in a study of regulatory T cells in long-lasting Graves disease. MiXCR, applied by TCRdb to the multiplex PCR reads, yields one record per CDR3 protein. The sample lists approximately 250,000 distinct CDR3 sequences, approximately 16% occurring once. The input for sequencing was peripheral blood mononuclear cells (PBMCs), taken at new diagnosis, from a patient treated with antithyroid drugs. The receptor source for this set is a female donor with Graves disease. Both conserved end residues are part of each CDR3. A D gene is named only where the DNA matches it firmly. Size values are once, few and many counts, or a class for expanded clones, and some rows have none.

clone_size	d_call	j_call	v_call	cdr3_nt	cdr3_aa
many	TRBD2	TRBJ2-7	TRBV11-3	TGTGCCAGCAGCCCAACTAGCGGGGAGGTTTTGGGCGAGCAGTACTTC	CASSPTSGEVLGEQYF
many	TRBD2	TRBJ2-1	TRBV19	TGTGCCAGTAGTATCGGGCTAGCGGCGAACGAACACAATGAGCAGTTCTTC	CASSIGLAANEHNEQFF
many	NA	TRBJ1-1	TRBV11-3	TGTGCCAGCAGCTTAGTGTTTACTGCCCACACTGAAGCTTTCTTT	CASSLVFTAHTEAFF
many	NA	TRBJ2-5	TRBV7-2	TGTGCCAGCAGCTTAGACCCGGCCCAAGAGACCCAGTACTTC	CASSLDPAQETQYF
many	TRBD2	TRBJ2-1	TRBV19	TGTGCCAGTAGTATATTAGCGGGAGGGTCCTCCTACAATGAGCAGTTCTTC	CASSILAGGSSYNEQFF
NA	NA	TRBJ2-5	TRBV7-2	TGTGCCAGCAGCGAGGCACCTCACCAAGAGACCCAGTACTTC	CASSEAPHQETQYF
many	NA	TRBJ2-3	TRBV6-2/TRBV6-3	TGTGCCAGCAGTACTCCGGGGGAAACGCAGTATTTT	CASSTPGETQYF
NA	NA	TRBJ2-3	TRBV11-2	TGTGCCAGCAGGGACGGGTGGCAGGGACGGGCAGATACGCAGTATTTT	CASRDGWQGRADTQYF
NA	TRBD1	TRBJ2-1	TRBV20-1	TGCAGTGCAAGAGGGCCAGGGGGAATTGTGTACAATGAGCAGTTCTTC	CSARGPGGIVYNEQFF
many	NA	TRBJ2-3	TRBV28	TGTGCCAGCAGTTTATGGTTCGGCTCCGGGGCAGATACGCAGTATTTT	CASSLWFGSGADTQYF
many	TRBD2	TRBJ2-7	TRBV3-1	TGTGCCAGCAGCCAAGGCGGGGGCTACGAGCAGTACTTC	CASSQGGGYEQYF
NA	NA	TRBJ2-7	TRBV6-2/TRBV6-3	TGTGCCAGCAGTTACGACACACTCTACGAGCAGTACTTC	CASSYDTLYEQYF
many	NA	TRBJ1-4	TRBV29-1	TGCAGCGTTGAAGATTCGGTCTCAGGCGAAAAACTGTTTTTT	CSVEDSVSGEKLFF
few	NA	TRBJ2-7	TRBV12-3/TRBV12-4	TGTGCCAGCAGTTTACGGGGCCGGGAGCAGTACTTC	CASSLRGREQYF
many	NA	TRBJ2-7	TRBV18	TGTGCCAGCTCACCAAGTACAGGCGGGTACTACGAGCAGTACTTC	CASSPSTGGYYEQYF
many	TRBD2	TRBJ2-5	TRBV10-3	TGTGCCACCATGGGGAGCGGGAGTCGGGGAGAGACCCAGTACTTC	CATMGSGSRGETQYF